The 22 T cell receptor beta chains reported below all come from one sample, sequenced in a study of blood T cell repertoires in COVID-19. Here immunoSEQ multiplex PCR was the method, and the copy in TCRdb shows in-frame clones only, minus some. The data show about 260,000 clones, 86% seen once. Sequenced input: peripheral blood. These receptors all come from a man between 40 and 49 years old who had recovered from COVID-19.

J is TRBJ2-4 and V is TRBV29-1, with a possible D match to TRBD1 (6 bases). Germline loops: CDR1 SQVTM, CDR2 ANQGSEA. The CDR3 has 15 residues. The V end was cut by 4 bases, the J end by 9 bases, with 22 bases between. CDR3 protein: CSVAVPGQGYFIQYF. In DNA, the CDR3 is TGCAGCGTTGCGGTGCCGGGACAAGGGTATTTCATTCAGTACTTC.

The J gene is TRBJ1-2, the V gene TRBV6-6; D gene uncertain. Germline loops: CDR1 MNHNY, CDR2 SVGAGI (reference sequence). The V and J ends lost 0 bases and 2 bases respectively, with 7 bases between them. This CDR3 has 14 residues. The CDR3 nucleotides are TGTGCCAGCAGTTACTCCCCAGAAAACTATGGCTACACCTTC. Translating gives CASSYSPENYGYTF.

The CDR3 loop reads CASGGQTINTGELFF. CDR3 in DNA: TGTGCCAGCGGAGGACAGACAATAAACACCGGGGAGCTGTTTTTT. This chain joins TRBV11-2 and TRBJ2-2; tentative D call: TRBD1 (6 bases). Trimming pared 8 bases from V and 2 bases from J, leaving 15 bases between. The germline V gene has CDR1 SGHAT and CDR2 FQNNGV. This CDR3 spans 15 amino acids.

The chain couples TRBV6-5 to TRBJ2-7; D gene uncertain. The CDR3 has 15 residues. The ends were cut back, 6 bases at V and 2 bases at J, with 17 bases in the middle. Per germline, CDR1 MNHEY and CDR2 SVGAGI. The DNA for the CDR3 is TGTGCCAGCAGCTACAGCGCTACCACCACCTACGAGCAGTACTTC. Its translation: CASSYSATTTYEQYF.

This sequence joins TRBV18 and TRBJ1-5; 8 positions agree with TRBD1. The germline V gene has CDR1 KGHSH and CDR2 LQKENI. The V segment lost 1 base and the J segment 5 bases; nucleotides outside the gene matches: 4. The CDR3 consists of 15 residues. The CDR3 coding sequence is TGTGCCAGCTCACCACTTCAGGGGGCCGATCAGCCCCAGCATTTT. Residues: CASSPLQGADQPQHF. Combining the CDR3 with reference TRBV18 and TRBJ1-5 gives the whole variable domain NAGVMQNPRHLVRRRGQEARLRCSPMKGHSHVYWYRQLPEEGLKFMVYLQKENIIDESGMPKERFSAEFPKEGPSILRIQQVVRGDSAAYFCASSPLQGADQPQHFGDGTRLSIL.

The CDR3 sequence is CASSFPSGIKMNEQFF. Here the CDR3 DNA reads TGCGCCAGCAGCTTTCCTAGCGGGATTAAGATGAATGAGCAGTTCTTC. The chain links TRBV5-1 to TRBJ2-1; the match to TRBD2 covers 9 bases. The CDR3 extends over 16 amino acids. CDR1 is SGHRS, CDR2 YFSETQ, per germline. J lost 7 bases, V lost 2 bases, and 10 bases had no gene match.

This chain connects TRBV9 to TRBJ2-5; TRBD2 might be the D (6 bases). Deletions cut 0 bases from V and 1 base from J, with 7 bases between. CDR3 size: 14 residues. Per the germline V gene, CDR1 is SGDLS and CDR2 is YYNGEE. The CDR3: CASSVGLVQETQYF. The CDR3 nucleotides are TGTGCCAGCAGCGTAGGACTAGTCCAAGAGACCCAGTACTTC. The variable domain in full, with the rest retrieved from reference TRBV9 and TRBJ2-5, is DSGVTQTPKHLITATGQRVTLRCSPRSGDLSVYWYQQSLDQGLQFLIQYYNGEERAKGNILERFSAQQFPDLHSELNLSSLELGDSALYFCASSVGLVQETQYFGPGTRLLVL.

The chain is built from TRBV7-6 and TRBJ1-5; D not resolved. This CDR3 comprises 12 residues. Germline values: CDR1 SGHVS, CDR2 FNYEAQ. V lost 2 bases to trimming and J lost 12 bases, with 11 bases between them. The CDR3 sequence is CASSLFLELQHF. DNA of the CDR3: TGTGCCAGCAGCTTATTTTTGGAGCTCCAGCATTTT.

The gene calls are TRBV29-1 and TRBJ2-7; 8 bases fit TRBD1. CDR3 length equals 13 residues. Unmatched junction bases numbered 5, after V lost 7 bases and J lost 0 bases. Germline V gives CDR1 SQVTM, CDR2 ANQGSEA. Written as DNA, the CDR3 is TGCAGCGCCGGGGACAGGAACTCCTACGAGCAGTACTTC. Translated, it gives CSAGDRNSYEQYF.

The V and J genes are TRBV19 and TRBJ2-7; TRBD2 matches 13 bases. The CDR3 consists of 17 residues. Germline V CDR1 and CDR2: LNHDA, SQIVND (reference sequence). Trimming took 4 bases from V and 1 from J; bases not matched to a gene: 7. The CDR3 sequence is CASSKGLAGVTSYEQYF. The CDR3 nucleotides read TGTGCCAGTAGTAAAGGACTAGCGGGAGTGACTTCCTACGAGCAGTACTTC.

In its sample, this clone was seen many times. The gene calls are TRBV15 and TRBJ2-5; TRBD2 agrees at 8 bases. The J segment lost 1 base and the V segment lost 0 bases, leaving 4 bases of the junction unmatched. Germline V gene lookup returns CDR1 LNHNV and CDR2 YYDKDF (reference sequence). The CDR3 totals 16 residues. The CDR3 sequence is CATSREVAGFQETQYF. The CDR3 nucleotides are TGTGCCACCAGCAGAGAGGTAGCGGGGTTCCAAGAGACCCAGTACTTC.

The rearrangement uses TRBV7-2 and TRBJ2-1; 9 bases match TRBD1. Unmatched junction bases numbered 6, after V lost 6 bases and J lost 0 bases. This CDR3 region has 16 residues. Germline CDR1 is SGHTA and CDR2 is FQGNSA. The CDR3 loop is CASSRDRGSSYNEQFF. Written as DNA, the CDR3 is TGTGCCAGCAGTCGCGACAGGGGGAGCTCCTACAATGAGCAGTTCTTC. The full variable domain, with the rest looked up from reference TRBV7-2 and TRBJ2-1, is GAGVSQSPSNKVTEKGKDVELRCDPISGHTALYWYRQSLGQGLEFLIYFQGNSAPDKSGLPSDRFSAERTGGSVSTLTIQRTQQEDSAVYLCASSRDRGSSYNEQFFGPGTRLTVL.

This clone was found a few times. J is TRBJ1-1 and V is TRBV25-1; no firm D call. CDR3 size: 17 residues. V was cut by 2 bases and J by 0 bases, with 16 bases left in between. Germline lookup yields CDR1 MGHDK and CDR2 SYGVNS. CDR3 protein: CASSEGGGWVMNTEAFF. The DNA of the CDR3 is TGTGCCAGCAGTGAAGGAGGTGGATGGGTTATGAACACTGAAGCTTTCTTT.

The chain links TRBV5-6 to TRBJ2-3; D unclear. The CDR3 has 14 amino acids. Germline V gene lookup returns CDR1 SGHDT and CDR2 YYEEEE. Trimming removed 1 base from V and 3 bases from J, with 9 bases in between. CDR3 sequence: CASSLLVLTDTQYF. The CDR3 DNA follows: TGTGCCAGCAGCTTGCTAGTACTGACAGATACGCAGTATTTT.

CDR3 protein: CASRKSGGPGNEQFF. The CDR3 region has the DNA TGTGCCAGCAGGAAGTCGGGGGGGCCGGGCAATGAGCAGTTCTTC. The chain employs TRBV3-1 (or the pseudogene TRBV3-2) and TRBJ2-1; 8 nucleotides agree with TRBD2. This CDR3 contains 15 residues. From germline, CDR1 is LGHDT and CDR2 YNNKEL (reference sequence). With V trimmed by 6 bases and J by 6 bases, 10 bases remained unmatched.

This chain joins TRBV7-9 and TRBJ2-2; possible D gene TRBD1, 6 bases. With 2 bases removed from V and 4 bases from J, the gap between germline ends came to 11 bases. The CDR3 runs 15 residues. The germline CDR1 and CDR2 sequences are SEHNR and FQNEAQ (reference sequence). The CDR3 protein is CASSLRGSVTGELFF. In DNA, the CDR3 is TGTGCCAGCAGCTTAAGGGGGAGTGTCACCGGGGAGCTGTTTTTT. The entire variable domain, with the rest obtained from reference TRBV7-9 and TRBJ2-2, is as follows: DTGVSQNPRHKITKRGQNVTFRCDPISEHNRLYWYRQTLGQGPEFLTYFQNEAQLEKSRLLSDRFSAERPKGSFSTLEIQRTEQGDSAMYLCASSLRGSVTGELFFGEGSRLTVL.

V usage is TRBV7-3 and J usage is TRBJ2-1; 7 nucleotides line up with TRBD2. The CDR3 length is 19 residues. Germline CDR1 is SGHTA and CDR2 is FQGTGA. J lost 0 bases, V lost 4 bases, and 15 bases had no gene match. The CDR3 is CASSSVGQSGESSYNEQFF. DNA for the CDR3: TGTGCCAGCAGCTCCGTGGGTCAGAGCGGGGAGAGCTCCTACAATGAGCAGTTCTTC. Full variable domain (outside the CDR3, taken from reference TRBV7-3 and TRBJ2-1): GAGVSQTPSNKVTEKGKYVELRCDPISGHTALYWYRQSLGQGPEFLIYFQGTGAADDSGLPNDRFFAVRPEGSVSTLKIQRTERGDSAVYLCASSSVGQSGESSYNEQFFGPGTRLTVL.

The CDR3 bases are TGCAGCGTTGGGGGACAGGGACAGGGGCAGCCCCAGCATTTT. Translated, it gives CSVGGQGQGQPQHF. The chain links TRBV29-1 to TRBJ1-5, with 10 bases matching TRBD1. The V and J ends lost 4 bases and 7 bases, in that order; junction bases with no gene match: 7. The CDR3 consists of 14 residues. CDR1 and CDR2 from the germline V gene are SQVTM and ANQGSEA.

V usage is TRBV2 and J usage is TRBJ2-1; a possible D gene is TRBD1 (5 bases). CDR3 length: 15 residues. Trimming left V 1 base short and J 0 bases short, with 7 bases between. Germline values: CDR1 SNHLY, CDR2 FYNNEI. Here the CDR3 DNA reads TGTGCCAGCAGTGAAGAAGGGGCCTCCTACAATGAGCAGTTCTTC. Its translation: CASSEEGASYNEQFF.

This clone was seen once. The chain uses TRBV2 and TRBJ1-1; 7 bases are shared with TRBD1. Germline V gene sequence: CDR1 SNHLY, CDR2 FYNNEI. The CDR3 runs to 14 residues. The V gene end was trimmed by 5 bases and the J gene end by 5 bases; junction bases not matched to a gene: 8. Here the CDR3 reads CASSNNRGGTEAFF. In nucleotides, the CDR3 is TGTGCCAGCAGTAATAACAGGGGCGGAACTGAAGCTTTCTTT.

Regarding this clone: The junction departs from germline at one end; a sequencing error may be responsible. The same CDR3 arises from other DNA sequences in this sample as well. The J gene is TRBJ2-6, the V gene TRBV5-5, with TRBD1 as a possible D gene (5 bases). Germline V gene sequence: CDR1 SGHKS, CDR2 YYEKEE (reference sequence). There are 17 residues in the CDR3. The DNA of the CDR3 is TGTGCCAGCAGCTTGAGAGGACAAATCTCTGGGGCCAACGTCTTGACTTTC. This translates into CASSLRGQISGANVLTF.

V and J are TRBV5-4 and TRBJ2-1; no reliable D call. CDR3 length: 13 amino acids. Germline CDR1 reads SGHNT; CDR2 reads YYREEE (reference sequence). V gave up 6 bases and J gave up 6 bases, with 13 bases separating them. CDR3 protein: CASNLPGFNEQFF. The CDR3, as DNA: TGTGCCAGCAACTTACCCGGGTTCAATGAGCAGTTCTTC.